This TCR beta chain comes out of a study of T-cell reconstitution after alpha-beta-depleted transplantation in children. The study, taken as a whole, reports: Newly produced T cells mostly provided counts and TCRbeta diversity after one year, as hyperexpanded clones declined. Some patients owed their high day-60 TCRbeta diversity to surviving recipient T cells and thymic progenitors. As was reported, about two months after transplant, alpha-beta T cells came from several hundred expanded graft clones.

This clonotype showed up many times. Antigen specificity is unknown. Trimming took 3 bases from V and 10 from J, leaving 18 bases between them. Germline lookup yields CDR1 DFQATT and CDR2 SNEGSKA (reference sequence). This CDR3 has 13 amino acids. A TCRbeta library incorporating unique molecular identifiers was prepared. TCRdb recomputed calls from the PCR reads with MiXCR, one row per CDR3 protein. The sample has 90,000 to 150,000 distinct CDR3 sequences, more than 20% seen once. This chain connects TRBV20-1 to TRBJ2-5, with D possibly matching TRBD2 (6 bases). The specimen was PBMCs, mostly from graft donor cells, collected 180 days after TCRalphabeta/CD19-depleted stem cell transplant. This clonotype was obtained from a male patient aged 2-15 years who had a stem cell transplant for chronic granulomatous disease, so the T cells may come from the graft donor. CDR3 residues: CSARGGARFFQYF. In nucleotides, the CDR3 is TGCAGTGCTAGGGGCGGGGCACGATTCTTCCAGTACTTC.